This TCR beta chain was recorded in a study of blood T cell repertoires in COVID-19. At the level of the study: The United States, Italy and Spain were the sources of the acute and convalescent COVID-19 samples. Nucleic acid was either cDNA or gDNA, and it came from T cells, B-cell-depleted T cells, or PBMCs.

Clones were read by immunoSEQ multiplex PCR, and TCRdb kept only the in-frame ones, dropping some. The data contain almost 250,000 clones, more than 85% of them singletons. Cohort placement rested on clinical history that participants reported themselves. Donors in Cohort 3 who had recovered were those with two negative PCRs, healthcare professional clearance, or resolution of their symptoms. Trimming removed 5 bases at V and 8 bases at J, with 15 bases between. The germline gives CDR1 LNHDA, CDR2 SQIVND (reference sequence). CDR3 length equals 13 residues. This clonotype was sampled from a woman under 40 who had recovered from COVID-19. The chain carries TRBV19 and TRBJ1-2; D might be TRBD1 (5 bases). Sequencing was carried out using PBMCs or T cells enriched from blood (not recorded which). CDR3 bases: TGTGCCAGTAGTGCATCAGACAGAGAAGGCTACACCTTC. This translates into CASSASDREGYTF. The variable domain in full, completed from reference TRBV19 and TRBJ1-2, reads DGGITQSPKYLFRKEGQNVTLSCEQNLNHDAMYWYRQDPGQGLRLIYYSQIVNDFQKGDIAEGYSVSREKKESFPLTVTSAQKNPTAFYLCASSASDREGYTFGSGTRLTVV.